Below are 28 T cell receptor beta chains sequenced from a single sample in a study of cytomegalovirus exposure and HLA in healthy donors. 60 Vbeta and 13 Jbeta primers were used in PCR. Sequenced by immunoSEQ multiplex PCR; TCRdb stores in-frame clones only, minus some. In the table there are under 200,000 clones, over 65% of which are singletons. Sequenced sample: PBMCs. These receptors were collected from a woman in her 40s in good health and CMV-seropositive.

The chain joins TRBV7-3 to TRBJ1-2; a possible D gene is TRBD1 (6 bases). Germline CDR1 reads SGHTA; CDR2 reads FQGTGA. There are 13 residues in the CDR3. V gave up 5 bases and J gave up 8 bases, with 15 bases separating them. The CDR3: CASSLGGEGGYTF. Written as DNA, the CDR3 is TGTGCCAGCAGCCTAGGGGGGGAAGGAGGCTACACCTTC.

The CDR3, as DNA: TGCGCCAGCAGCTTGGCCGGGACAGGGAGCACAGATACGCAGTATTTT. This sequence encodes CASSLAGTGSTDTQYF. The chain joins TRBV5-1 to TRBJ2-3; 9 bases line up with TRBD1. CDR1 and CDR2 (germline): SGHRS, YFSETQ. The CDR3 is 16 amino acids. With V trimmed by 0 bases and J by 0 bases, 2 bases remained unmatched.

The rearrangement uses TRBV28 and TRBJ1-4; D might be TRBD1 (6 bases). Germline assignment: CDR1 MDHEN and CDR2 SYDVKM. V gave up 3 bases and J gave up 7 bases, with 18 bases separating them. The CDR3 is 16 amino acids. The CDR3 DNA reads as TGTGCCAGCAGTTTGGCAACAGGGAGAGGAGCTGAAAAACTGTTTTTT. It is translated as CASSLATGRGAEKLFF.

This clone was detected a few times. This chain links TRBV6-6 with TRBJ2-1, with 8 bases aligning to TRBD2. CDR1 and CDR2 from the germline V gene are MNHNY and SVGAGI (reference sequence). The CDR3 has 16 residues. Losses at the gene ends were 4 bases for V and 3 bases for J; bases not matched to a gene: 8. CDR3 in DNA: TGTGCCAGCAGTTCACCGAGCGGGAGTAGCTACAATGAGCAGTTCTTC. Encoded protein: CASSSPSGSSYNEQFF.

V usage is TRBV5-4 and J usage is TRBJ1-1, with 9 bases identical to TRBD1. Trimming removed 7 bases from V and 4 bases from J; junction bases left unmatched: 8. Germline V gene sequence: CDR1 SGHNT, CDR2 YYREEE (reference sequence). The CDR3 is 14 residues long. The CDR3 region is CASFGDREGTEAFF. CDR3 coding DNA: TGTGCCAGCTTCGGGGACAGGGAGGGCACTGAAGCTTTCTTT.

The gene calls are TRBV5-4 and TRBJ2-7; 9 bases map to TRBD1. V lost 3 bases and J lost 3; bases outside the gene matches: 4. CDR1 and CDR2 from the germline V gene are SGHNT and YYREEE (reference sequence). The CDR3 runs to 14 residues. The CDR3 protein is CASSSGTGLYEQYF. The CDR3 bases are TGTGCCAGCAGCTCCGGGACAGGGCTCTACGAGCAGTACTTC. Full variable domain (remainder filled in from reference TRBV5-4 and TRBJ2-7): ETGVTQSPTHLIKTRGQQVTLRCSSQSGHNTVSWYQQALGQGPQFIFQYYREEENGRGNFPPRFSGLQFPNYSSELNVNALELDDSALYLCASSSGTGLYEQYFGPGTRLTVT.

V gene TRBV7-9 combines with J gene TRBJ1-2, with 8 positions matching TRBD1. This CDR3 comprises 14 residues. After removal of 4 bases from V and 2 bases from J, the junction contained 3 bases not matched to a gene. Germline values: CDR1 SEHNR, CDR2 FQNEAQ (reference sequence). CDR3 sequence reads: CASSSHRGNYGYTF. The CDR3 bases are TGTGCCAGCAGCTCTCACAGGGGGAACTATGGCTACACCTTC.

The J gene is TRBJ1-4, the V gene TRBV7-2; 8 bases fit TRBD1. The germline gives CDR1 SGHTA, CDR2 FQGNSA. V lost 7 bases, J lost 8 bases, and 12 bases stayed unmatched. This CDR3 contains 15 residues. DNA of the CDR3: TGTGCCAGCACCAATGCCGGACAGGGACGGGAAAAACTGTTTTTT. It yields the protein CASTNAGQGREKLFF.

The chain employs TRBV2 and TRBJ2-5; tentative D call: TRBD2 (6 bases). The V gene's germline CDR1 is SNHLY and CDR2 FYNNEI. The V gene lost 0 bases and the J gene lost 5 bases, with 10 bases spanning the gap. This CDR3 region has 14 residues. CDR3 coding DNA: TGTGCCAGCAGTGAAGCGCCTGCGGGGGAGACCCAGTACTTC. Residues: CASSEAPAGETQYF.

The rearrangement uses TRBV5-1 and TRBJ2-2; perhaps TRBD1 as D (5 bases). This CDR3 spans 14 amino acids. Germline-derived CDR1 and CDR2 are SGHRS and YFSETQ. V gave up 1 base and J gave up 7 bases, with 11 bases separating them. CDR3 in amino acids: CASSLRMGLGELFF. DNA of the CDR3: TGCGCCAGCAGCTTGAGGATGGGGCTCGGGGAGCTGTTTTTT.

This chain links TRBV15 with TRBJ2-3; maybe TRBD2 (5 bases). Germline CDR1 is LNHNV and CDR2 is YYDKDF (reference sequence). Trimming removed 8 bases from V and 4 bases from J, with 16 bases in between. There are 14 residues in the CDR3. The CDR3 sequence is CATVDEGFADTQYF. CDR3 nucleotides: TGTGCCACCGTGGATGAGGGATTCGCAGATACGCAGTATTTT. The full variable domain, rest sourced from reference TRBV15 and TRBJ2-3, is DAMVIQNPRYQVTQFGKPVTLSCSQTLNHNVMYWYQQKSSQAPKLLFHYYDKDFNNEADTPDNFQSRRPNTSFCFLDIRSPGLGDTAMYLCATVDEGFADTQYFGPGTRLTVL.

The CDR3 DNA is TGCAGTGGGACAGGGACGGCTGAAGCTTTCTTT. As protein: CSGTGTAEAFF. The chain employs TRBV20-1 and TRBJ1-1; 8 bases match TRBD1. V dropped 7 bases and J dropped 6; count of bases not matched to a gene: 4. CDR3 length equals 11 residues. Germline values: CDR1 DFQATT, CDR2 SNEGSKA (reference sequence).

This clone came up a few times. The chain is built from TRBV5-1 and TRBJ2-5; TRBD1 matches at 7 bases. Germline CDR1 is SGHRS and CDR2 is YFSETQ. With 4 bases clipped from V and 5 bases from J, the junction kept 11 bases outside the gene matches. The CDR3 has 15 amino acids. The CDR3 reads CASSPLGGAPETQYF. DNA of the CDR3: TGCGCCAGCAGCCCGCTAGGGGGCGCGCCCGAGACCCAGTACTTC.

The CDR3 spells CASSQDIQDNLNTGELFF. CDR3 coding DNA: TGCGCCAGCAGCCAAGACATACAGGATAACCTGAACACCGGGGAGCTGTTTTTT. The chain recombines TRBV4-3 with TRBJ2-2; D may be TRBD1 (5 bases). The V end lost 0 bases, the J end lost 1 base, and 15 bases lay between the germline ends. The germline CDR1 and CDR2 sequences are LGHNA and YSLEER. The CDR3 is 18 amino acids.

The CDR3 loop is CASSLVSSGNNEQFF. Here the CDR3 DNA reads TGTGCCAGCAGTTTGGTGTCTAGCGGAAACAATGAGCAGTTCTTC. The chain carries TRBV28 and TRBJ2-1; TRBD2 matches 7 bases. V was pared by 3 bases and J by 5 bases, with 7 bases of the junction left unmatched. The CDR3 is 15 amino acids. The V gene's germline CDR1 is MDHEN and CDR2 SYDVKM. The full variable domain, in which reference TRBV28 and TRBJ2-1 provide the parts outside the CDR3, is DVKVTQSSRYLVKRTGEKVFLECVQDMDHENMFWYRQDPGLGLRLIYFSYDVKMKEKGDIPEGYSVSREKKERFSLILESASTNQTSMYLCASSLVSSGNNEQFFGPGTRLTVL.

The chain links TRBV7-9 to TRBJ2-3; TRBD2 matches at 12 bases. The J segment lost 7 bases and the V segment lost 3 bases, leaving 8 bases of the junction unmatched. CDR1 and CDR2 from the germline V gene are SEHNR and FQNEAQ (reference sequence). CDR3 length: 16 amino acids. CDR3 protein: CASSLTSGRGGNTQYF. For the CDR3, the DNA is TGTGCCAGCAGCTTGACTAGCGGGAGAGGGGGGAATACGCAGTATTTT.

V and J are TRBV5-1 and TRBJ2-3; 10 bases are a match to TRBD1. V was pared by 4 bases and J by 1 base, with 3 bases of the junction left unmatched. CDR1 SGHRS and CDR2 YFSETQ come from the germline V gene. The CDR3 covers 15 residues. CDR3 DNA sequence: TGCGCCAGCAGCAGGACAGGGGGGCGCACAGATACGCAGTATTTT. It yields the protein CASSRTGGRTDTQYF.

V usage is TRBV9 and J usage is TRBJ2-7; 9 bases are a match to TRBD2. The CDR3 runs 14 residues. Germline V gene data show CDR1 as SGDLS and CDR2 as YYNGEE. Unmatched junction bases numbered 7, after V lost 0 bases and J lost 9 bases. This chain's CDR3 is CASSVEETSGMQYF. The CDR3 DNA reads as TGTGCCAGCAGCGTAGAGGAGACTAGCGGAATGCAGTACTTC.

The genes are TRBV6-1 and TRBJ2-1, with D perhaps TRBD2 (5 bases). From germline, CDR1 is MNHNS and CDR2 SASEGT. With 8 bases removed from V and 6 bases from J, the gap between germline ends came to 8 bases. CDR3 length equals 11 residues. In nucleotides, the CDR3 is TGTGCCAGCCCCGGGGTCAATGAGCAGTTCTTC. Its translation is CASPGVNEQFF.

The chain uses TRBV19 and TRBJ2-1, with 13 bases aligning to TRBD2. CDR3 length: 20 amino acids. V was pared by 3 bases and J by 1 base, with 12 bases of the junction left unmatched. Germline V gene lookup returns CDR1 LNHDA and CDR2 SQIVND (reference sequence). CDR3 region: CASSISTRLAGGMSYNEQFF. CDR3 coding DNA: TGTGCCAGTAGTATTAGTACCCGACTAGCGGGAGGTATGTCCTACAATGAGCAGTTCTTC.

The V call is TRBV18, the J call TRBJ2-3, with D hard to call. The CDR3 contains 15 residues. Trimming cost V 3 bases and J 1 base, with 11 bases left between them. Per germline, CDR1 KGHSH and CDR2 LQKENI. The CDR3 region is CASSPESLRTDTQYF. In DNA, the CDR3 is TGTGCCAGCTCACCGGAGTCACTTCGCACAGATACGCAGTATTTT. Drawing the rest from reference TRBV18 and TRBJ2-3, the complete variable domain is NAGVMQNPRHLVRRRGQEARLRCSPMKGHSHVYWYRQLPEEGLKFMVYLQKENIIDESGMPKERFSAEFPKEGPSILRIQQVVRGDSAAYFCASSPESLRTDTQYFGPGTRLTVL.

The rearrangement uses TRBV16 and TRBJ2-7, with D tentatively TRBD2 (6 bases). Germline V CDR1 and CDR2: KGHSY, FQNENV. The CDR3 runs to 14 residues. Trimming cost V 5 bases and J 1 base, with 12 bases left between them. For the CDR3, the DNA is TGTGCCAGCAGCAAAACCGGGACTTCCTACGAGCAGTACTTC. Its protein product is CASSKTGTSYEQYF. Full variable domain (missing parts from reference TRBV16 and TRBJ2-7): GEEVAQTPKHLVRGEGQKAKLYCAPIKGHSYVFWYQQVLKNEFKFLISFQNENVFDETGMPKERFSAKCLPNSPCSLEIQATKLEDSAVYFCASSKTGTSYEQYFGPGTRLTVT.

The CDR3, as DNA: TGTGCCATCAGTGAAGCGGACAGGGGTCTATTTCTCCACTTT. Residues: CAISEADRGLFLHF. The chain links TRBV10-3 to TRBJ1-6; 9 positions match TRBD1. V trimming: 3 bases; J trimming: 16 bases; junction bases outside the gene matches: 10. The CDR3 has 14 amino acids. Germline lookup yields CDR1 ENHRY and CDR2 SYGVKD.

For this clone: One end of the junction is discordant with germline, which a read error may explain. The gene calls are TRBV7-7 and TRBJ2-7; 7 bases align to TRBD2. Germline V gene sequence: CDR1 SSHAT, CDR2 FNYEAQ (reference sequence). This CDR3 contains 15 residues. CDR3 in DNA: TGTGCTAGCAGCCCCCGGGACTATACCTCCTACGAGCAGTACTTC. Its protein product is CASSPRDYTSYEQYF.

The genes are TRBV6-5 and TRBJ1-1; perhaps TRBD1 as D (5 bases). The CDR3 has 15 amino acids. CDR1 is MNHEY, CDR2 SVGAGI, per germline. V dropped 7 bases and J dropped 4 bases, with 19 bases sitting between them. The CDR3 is CASNLRGTGGTEAFF. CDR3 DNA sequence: TGTGCCAGCAACCTACGGGGGACGGGAGGCACTGAAGCTTTCTTT.

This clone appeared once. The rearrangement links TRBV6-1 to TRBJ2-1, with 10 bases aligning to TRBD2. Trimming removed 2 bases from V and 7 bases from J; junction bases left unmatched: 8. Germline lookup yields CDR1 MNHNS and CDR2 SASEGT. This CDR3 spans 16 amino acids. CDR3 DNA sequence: TGTGCCAGCAGTGAATATTGGACTAGCGGAAAAAATGAGCAGTTCTTC. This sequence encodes CASSEYWTSGKNEQFF.

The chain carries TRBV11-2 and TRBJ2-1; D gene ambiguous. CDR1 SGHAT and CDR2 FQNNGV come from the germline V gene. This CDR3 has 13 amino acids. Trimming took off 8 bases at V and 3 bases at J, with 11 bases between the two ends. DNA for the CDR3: TGTGCCAGCTGCGTGGGCGACTACAATGAGCAGTTCTTC. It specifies CASCVGDYNEQFF.

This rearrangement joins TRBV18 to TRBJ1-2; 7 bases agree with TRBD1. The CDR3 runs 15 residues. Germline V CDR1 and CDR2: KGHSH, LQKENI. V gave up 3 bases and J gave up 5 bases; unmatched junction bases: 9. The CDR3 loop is CASSPDRDGFYGYTF. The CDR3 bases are TGTGCCAGCTCACCCGACAGGGATGGATTTTATGGCTACACCTTC.